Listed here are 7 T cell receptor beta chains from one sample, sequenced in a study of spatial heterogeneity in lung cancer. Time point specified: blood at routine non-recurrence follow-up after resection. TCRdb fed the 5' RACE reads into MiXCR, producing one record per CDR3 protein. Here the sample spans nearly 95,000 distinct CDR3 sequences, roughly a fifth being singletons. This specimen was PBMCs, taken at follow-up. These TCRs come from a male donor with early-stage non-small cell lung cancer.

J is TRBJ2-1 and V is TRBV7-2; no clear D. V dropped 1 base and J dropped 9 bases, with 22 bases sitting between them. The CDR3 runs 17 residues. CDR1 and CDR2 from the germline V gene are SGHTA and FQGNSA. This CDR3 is CASSLERRVRRTTEQFF. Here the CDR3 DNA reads TGTGCCAGCAGCTTAGAACGACGGGTCAGGCGTACGACTGAGCAGTTCTTC.

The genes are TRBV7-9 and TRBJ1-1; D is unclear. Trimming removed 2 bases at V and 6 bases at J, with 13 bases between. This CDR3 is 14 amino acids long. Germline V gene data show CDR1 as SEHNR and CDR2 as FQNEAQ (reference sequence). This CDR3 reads CASSLIGVRSEAFF. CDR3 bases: TGTGCCAGCAGCTTAATAGGCGTGAGGTCTGAAGCTTTCTTT.

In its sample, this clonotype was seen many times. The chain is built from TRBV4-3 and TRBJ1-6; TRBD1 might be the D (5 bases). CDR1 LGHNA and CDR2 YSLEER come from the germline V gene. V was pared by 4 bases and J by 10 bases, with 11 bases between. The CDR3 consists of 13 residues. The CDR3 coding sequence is TGCGCCAGCAGCCCCCATGCAGGGTCACCCCTCCACTTT. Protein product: CASSPHAGSPLHF.

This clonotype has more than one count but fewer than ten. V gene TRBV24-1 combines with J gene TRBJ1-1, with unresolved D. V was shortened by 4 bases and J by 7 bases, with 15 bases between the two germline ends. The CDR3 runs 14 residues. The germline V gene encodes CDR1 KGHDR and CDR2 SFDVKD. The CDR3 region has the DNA TGTGCCACCAGTGACAATACCGGACGGTTTGAAGCTTTCTTT. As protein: CATSDNTGRFEAFF.

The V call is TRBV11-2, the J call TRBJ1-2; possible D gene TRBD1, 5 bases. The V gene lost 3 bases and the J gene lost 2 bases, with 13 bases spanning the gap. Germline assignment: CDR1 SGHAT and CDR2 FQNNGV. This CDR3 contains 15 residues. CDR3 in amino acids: CASSFASTVNYGYTF. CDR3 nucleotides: TGTGCCAGCAGCTTTGCCTCGACAGTAAACTATGGCTACACCTTC.

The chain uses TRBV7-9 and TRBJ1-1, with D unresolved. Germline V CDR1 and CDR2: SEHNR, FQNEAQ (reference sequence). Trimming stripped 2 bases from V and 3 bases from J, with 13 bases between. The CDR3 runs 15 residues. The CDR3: CASSLNSVPDTEAFF. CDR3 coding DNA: TGTGCCAGCAGCTTAAATTCCGTCCCGGACACTGAAGCTTTCTTT.

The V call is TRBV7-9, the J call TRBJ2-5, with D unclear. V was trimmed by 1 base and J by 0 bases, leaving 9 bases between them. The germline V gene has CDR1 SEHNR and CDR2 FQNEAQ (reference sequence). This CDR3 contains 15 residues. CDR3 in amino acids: CASSLGLHNQETQYF. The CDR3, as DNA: TGTGCCAGCAGCTTAGGGCTCCATAACCAAGAGACCCAGTACTTC.